The T cell receptor beta chain under discussion was sequenced for a study of blood T cell repertoires in COVID-19. The assay was immunoSEQ multiplex PCR, and TCRdb's table has in-frame clones only and misses some. Seen here are 150,000 to 200,000 clones, roughly 82% observed once, and the top ten hold roughly 5.2%. This CDR3 contains 16 residues. Germline loops: CDR1 KGHSH, CDR2 LQKENI. Trimming removed 3 bases at V and 2 bases at J, with 17 bases between. The source of this sequence is a woman in her sixties with acute COVID-19. The chain employs TRBV18 and TRBJ2-7; possibly TRBD1 for D (5 bases). Sequencing was performed on PBMCs or T cells enriched from blood (not recorded which). CDR3 protein: CASSPQGGVGPYEQYF. The CDR3 DNA reads TGTGCCAGCTCACCGCAGGGTGGGGTAGGGCCCTACGAGCAGTACTTC.